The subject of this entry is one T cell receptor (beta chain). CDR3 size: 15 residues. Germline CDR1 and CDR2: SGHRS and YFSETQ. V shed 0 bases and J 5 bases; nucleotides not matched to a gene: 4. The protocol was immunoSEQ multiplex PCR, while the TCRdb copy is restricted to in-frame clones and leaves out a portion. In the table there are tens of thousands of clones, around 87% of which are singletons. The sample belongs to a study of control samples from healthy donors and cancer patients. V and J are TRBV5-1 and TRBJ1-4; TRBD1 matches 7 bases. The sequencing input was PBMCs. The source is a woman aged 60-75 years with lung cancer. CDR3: CASSLAGGENEKLFF. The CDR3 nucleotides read TGCGCCAGCAGCTTGGCAGGGGGAGAGAATGAAAAACTGTTTTTT.